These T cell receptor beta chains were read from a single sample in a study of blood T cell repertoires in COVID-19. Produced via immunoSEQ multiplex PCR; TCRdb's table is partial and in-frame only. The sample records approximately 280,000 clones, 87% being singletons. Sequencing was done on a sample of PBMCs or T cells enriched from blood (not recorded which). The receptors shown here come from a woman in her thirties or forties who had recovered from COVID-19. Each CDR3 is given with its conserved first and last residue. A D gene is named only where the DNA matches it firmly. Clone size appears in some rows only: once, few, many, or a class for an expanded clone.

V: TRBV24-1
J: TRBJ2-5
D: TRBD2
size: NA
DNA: TGTGCCACCAGTGTACGCCTAGCGGGAGCCGAGACCCAGTACTTC
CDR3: CATSVRLAGAETQYF

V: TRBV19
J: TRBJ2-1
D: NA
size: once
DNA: TGTGCCAGTAGTATTGGGGGGAATGAGCAGTTCTTC
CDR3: CASSIGGNEQFF

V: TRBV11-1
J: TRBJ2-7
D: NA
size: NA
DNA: TGTGCCAGCAGCTCCATAACCGGGAGTGGGTCCTACGAGCAGTACTTC
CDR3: CASSSITGSGSYEQYF

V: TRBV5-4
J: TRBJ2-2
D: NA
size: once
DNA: TGTGCCAGCAGCCCTCCTGAGAGGGAGGAGCTGTTTTTT
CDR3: CASSPPEREELFF

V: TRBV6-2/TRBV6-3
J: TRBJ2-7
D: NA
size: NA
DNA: TGTGCCAGCAGTTATACAGGGTTCCGGACGGTGATCTACGAGCAGTACTTC
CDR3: CASSYTGFRTVIYEQYF

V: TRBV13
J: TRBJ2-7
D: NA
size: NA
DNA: TGTGCCAGCAGCTTAGCCCAATACGAGCAGTACTTC
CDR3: CASSLAQYEQYF

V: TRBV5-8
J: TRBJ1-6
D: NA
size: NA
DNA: TGTGCCAGCAGCTTGGGGGGGCCGGGATCACCCCTCCACTTT
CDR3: CASSLGGPGSPLHF

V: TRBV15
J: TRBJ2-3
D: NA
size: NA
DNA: TGTGCCACCAGCACACGACAGTACACAGATACGCAGTATTTT
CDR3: CATSTRQYTDTQYF

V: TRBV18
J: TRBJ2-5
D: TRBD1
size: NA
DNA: TGTGCCAGCTCACGCGGGACAGGGAGCCAAGAGACCCAGTACTTC
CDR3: CASSRGTGSQETQYF

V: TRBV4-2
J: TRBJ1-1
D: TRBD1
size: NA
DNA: TGTGCCAGCAGCCAAAGGACAGGAAACACTGAAGCTTTCTTT
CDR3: CASSQRTGNTEAFF

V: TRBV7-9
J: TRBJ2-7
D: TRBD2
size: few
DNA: TGTGCCAGCAGCCGGACTAGCAGAAACTACGAGCAGTACTTC
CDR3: CASSRTSRNYEQYF

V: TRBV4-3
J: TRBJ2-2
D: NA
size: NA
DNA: TGCGCCAGCAGCTCGGCGGTAGCGAGCACCGGGGAGCTGTTTTTT
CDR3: CASSSAVASTGELFF

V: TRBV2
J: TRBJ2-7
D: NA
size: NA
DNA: TGTGCCAGCAGTGAAGCCCCGAGTGAGCAGTACTTC
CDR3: CASSEAPSEQYF